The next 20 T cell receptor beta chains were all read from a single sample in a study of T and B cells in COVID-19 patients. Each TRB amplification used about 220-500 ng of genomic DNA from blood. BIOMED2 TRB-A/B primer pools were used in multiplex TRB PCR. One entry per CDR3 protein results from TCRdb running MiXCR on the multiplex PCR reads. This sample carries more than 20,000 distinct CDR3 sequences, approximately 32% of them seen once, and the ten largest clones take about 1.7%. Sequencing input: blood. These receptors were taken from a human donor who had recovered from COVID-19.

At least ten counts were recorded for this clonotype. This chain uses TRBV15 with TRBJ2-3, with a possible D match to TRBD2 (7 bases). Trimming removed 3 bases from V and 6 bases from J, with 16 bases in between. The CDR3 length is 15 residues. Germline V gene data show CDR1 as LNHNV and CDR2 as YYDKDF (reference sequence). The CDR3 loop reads CATSRGGASADTQYF. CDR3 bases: TGTGCCACCAGCAGGGGGGGGGCTTCAGCGGATACGCAGTATTTT.

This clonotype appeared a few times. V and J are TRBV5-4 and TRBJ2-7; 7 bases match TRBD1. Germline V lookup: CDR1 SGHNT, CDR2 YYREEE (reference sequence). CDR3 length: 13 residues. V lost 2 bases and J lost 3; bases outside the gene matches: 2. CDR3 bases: TGTGCCAGCAGCTTTGCAGGGGGCTACGAGCAGTACTTC. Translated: CASSFAGGYEQYF.

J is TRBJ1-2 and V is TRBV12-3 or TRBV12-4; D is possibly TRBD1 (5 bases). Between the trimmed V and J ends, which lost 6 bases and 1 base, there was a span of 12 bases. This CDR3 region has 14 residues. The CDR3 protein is CASRAGADNYGYTF. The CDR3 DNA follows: TGTGCCAGCAGGGCCGGGGCCGATAACTATGGCTACACCTTC.

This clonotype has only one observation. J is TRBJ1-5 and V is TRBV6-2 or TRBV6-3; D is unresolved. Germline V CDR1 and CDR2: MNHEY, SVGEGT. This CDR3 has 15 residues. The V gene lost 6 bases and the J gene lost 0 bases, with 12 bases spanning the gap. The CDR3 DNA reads TGTGCCAGCAGCCCCGGACGGATTAGCAATCAGCCCCAGCATTTT. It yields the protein CASSPGRISNQPQHF.

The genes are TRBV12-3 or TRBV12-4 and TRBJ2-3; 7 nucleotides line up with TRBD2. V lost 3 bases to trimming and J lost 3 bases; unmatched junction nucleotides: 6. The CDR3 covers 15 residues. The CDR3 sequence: CASSFSAGETDTQYF. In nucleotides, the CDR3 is TGTGCCAGCAGTTTTTCGGCGGGAGAAACAGATACGCAGTATTTT.

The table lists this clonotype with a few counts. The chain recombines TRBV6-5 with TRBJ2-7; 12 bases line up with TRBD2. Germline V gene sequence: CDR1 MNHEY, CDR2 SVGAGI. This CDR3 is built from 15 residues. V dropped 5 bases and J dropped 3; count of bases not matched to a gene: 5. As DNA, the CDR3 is TGTGCCAGCAGTCTACAACTAGCGGGGGGCTACGAGCAGTACTTC. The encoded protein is CASSLQLAGGYEQYF.

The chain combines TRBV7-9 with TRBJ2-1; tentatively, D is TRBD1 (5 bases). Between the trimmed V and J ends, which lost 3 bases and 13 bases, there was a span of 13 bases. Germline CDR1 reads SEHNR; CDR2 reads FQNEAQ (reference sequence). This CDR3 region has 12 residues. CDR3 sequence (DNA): TGTGCCAGCAGCTTGCGACAGTGGGGTCAGTTCTTC. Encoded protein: CASSLRQWGQFF. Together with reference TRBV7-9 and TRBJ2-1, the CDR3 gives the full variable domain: DTGVSQNPRHKITKRGQNVTFRCDPISEHNRLYWYRQTLGQGPEFLTYFQNEAQLEKSRLLSDRFSAERPKGSFSTLEIQRTEQGDSAMYLCASSLRQWGQFFGPGTRLTVL.

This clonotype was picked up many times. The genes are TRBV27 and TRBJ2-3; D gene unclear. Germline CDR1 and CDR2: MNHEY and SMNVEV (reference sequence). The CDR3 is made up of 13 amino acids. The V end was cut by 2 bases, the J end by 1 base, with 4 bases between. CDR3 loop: CASSLAGTDTQYF. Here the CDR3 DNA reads TGTGCCAGCAGTTTAGCGGGCACAGATACGCAGTATTTT.

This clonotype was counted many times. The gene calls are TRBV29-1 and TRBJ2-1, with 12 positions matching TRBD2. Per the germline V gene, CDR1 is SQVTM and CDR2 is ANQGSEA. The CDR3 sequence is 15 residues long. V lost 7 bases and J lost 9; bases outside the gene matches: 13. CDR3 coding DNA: TGCAGCGGCTACTTACTAGCGGGAGGATTTTCTGAGCAGTTCTTC. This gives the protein CSGYLLAGGFSEQFF.

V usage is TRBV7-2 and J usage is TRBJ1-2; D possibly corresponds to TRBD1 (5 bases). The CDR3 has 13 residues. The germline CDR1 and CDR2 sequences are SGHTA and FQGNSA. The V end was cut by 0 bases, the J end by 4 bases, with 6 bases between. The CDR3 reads CASSLAGAYGYTF. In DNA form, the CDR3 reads TGTGCCAGCAGCTTAGCCGGGGCCTATGGCTACACCTTC.

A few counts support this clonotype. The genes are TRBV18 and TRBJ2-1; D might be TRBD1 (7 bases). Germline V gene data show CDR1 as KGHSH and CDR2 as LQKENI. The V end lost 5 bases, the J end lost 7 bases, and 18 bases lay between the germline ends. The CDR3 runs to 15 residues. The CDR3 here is CASSVGGAGGNEQFF. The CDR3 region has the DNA TGTGCCAGCTCAGTTGGGGGTGCAGGGGGGAATGAGCAGTTCTTC.

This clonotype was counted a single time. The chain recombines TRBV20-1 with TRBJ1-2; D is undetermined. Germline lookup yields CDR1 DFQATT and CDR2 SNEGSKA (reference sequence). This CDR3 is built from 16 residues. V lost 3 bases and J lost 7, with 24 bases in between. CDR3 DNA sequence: TGCAGTGCTAGGAGCGGCACCTTACATATCTATGCTGGCTACACCTTC. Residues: CSARSGTLHIYAGYTF.

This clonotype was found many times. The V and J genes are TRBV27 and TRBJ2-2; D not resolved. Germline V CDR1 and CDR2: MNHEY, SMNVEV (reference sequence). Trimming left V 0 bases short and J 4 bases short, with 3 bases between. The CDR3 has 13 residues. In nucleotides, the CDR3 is TGTGCCAGCAGTTTATCTCGCACCGGGGAGCTGTTTTTT. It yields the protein CASSLSRTGELFF.

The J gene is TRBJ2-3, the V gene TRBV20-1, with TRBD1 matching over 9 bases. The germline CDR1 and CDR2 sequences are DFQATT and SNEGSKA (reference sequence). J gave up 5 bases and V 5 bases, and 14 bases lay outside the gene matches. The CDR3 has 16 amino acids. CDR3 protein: CSAHDNRDRVGDTQYF. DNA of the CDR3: TGCAGTGCTCATGATAACCGGGACAGGGTTGGAGATACGCAGTATTTT.

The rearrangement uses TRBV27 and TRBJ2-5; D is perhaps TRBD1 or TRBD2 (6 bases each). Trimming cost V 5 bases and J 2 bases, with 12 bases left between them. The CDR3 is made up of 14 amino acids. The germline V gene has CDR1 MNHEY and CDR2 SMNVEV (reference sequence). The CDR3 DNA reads TGTGCCAGCAGTCCAAGGAGGGGGCAAGAGACCCAGTACTTC. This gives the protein CASSPRRGQETQYF.

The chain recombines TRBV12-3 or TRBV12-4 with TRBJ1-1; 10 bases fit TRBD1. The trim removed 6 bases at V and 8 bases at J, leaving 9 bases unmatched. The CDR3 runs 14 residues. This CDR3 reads CASSAGTGDREAFF. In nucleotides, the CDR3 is TGTGCCAGCAGCGCCGGGACAGGGGATAGGGAAGCTTTCTTT.

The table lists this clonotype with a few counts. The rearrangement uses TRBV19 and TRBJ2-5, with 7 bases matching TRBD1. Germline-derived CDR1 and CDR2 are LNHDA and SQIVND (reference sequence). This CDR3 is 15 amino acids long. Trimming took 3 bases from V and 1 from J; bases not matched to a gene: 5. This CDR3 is CASSILQGSQETQYF. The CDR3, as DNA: TGTGCCAGTAGTATTTTACAGGGGAGCCAAGAGACCCAGTACTTC.

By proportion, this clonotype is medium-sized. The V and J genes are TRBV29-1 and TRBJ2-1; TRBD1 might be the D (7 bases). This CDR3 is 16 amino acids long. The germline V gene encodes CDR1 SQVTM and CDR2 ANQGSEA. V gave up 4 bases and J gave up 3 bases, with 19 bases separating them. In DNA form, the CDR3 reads TGCAGCGTTGCGGGCAGAAGCAGGGGGGACTACAATGAGCAGTTCTTC. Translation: CSVAGRSRGDYNEQFF.

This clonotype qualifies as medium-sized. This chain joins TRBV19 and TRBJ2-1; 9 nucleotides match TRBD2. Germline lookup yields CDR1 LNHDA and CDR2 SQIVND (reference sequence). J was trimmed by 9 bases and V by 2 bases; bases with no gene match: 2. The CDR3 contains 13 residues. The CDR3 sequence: CASSILAGSEQFF. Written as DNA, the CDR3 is TGTGCCAGTAGTATACTAGCGGGAAGTGAGCAGTTCTTC.

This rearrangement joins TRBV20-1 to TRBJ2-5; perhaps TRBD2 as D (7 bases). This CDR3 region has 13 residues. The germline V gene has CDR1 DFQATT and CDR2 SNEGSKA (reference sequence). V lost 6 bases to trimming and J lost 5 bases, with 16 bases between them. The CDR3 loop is CSAVGGREETQYF. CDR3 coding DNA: TGCAGTGCCGTAGGGGGGCGGGAGGAGACCCAGTACTTC.